One and the same sample provided the 10 T cell receptor beta chains below, sequenced in a study of shared clonotypes between healthy human individuals. Only in-frame clones appear in the TCRdb table, and some are missing; sequencing was by immunoSEQ multiplex PCR. The sample lists 2 million to 2.5 million clones, just over 90% seen once, with 0.39% in the top ten. Sequencing was done on a sample of naive CD4+ T cells from PBMCs. The subset was: CD45RA+ positively selected. These receptors were obtained from a man younger than 30 in good health. Some clones in this sample may be carry-over from other donors' samples.

The chain uses TRBV5-1 and TRBJ2-3, with a weak D call TRBD2 (5 bases). The CDR3 contains 16 residues. Deletions cut 0 bases from V and 6 bases from J, with 17 bases between. Germline CDR1 reads SGHRS; CDR2 reads YFSETQ. The DNA of the CDR3 is TGCGCCAGCAGCTTGGGAGGGTCGCCTTCCCAGGATACGCAGTATTTT. Its protein product is CASSLGGSPSQDTQYF.

The gene calls are TRBV4-1 and TRBJ2-3, with 12 bases that match TRBD2. J lost 2 bases, V lost 5 bases, and 11 bases had no gene match. Germline V gene lookup returns CDR1 MGHRA and CDR2 YSYEKL. This CDR3 has 18 residues. The CDR3 protein is CASSYRTSGEGNTDTQYF. In DNA form, the CDR3 reads TGCGCCAGCAGCTATAGGACTAGCGGGGAAGGTAACACAGATACGCAGTATTTT.

The chain employs TRBV7-8 and TRBJ1-2; 9 bases are a match to TRBD1. The CDR3 consists of 15 residues. Germline V gene data show CDR1 as SGHVS and CDR2 as FQNEAQ. Losses at the gene ends were 4 bases for V and 1 base for J; bases not matched to a gene: 4. The CDR3 nucleotides read TGTGCCAGCAGCTGGGCGGGACAGGGTAACTATGGCTACACCTTC. Translating gives CASSWAGQGNYGYTF.

About this clone itself: Other DNA sequences in this specimen translate into the identical CDR3. The chain joins TRBV5-1 to TRBJ2-1; TRBD2 is a possible D gene (5 bases). Germline assignment: CDR1 SGHRS and CDR2 YFSETQ. Deletions cut 3 bases from V and 4 bases from J, with 8 bases between. CDR3 size: 13 residues. The CDR3 protein is CASSSDSYNEQFF. The CDR3 DNA follows: TGCGCCAGCAGCTCGGACTCGTACAATGAGCAGTTCTTC.

The V call is TRBV28, the J call TRBJ2-1; 10 bases are shared with TRBD2. Germline loops: CDR1 MDHEN, CDR2 SYDVKM. CDR3 length: 18 amino acids. V lost 2 bases and J lost 6; bases outside the gene matches: 13. The CDR3 reads CASSLSRFEREGRNEQFF. The CDR3 bases are TGTGCCAGCAGTTTAAGTCGATTTGAGCGGGAGGGCCGCAATGAGCAGTTCTTC.

The V call is TRBV27, the J call TRBJ1-2; perhaps TRBD1 as D (5 bases). V shed 6 bases and J shed 7 bases, with 24 bases lying between them. This CDR3 has 16 amino acids. Germline CDR1 MNHEY, CDR2 SMNVEV (reference sequence). For the CDR3, the DNA is TGTGCCAGCAGCCCCAGAAGACCCCCTGGGGCGGGTGGCTACACCTTC. Translating it yields CASSPRRPPGAGGYTF.

The gene calls are TRBV7-9 and TRBJ2-1; TRBD2 matches at 8 bases. The CDR3 consists of 15 residues. The junction had 12 bases not matched to a gene; V was cut back by 8 bases and J by 6 bases. The germline V gene encodes CDR1 SEHNR and CDR2 FQNEAQ (reference sequence). The CDR3 spells CASDYKREWFNEQFF. CDR3 nucleotides: TGTGCCAGCGACTATAAGCGGGAGTGGTTCAATGAGCAGTTCTTC.

A note on this clone: Additional DNA sequences in this sample encode the identical CDR3. The rearrangement joins TRBV7-3 to TRBJ2-1; 11 positions match TRBD2. The CDR3 is 15 residues long. The germline gives CDR1 SGHTA, CDR2 FQGTGA. With V trimmed by 5 bases and J by 3 bases, 3 bases remained unmatched. The CDR3 region is CASSPGTSGYNEQFF. The CDR3 nucleotides are TGTGCCAGCAGCCCGGGGACTAGCGGCTACAATGAGCAGTTCTTC.

The chain carries TRBV2 and TRBJ2-2; a possible D gene is TRBD1 (5 bases). The CDR3 is 13 residues long. Per the germline V gene, CDR1 is SNHLY and CDR2 is FYNNEI. The V end was cut by 6 bases, the J end by 7 bases, with 12 bases between. The CDR3 loop reads CASRSGFNGELFF. The CDR3 DNA reads as TGTGCCAGCAGGTCAGGGTTTAACGGGGAGCTGTTTTTT.

This clone was observed a handful of times. The rearrangement uses TRBV25-1 and TRBJ1-1; D perhaps matches TRBD1 (6 bases). CDR3 length: 15 residues. The germline V and J ends were trimmed by 1 base and 7 bases, with 16 bases remaining between them. CDR1 is MGHDK and CDR2 is SYGVNS in the germline V gene. CDR3 residues: CASSELTGYVGEAFF. The DNA of the CDR3 is TGTGCCAGCAGTGAATTAACAGGGTATGTGGGTGAAGCTTTCTTT.